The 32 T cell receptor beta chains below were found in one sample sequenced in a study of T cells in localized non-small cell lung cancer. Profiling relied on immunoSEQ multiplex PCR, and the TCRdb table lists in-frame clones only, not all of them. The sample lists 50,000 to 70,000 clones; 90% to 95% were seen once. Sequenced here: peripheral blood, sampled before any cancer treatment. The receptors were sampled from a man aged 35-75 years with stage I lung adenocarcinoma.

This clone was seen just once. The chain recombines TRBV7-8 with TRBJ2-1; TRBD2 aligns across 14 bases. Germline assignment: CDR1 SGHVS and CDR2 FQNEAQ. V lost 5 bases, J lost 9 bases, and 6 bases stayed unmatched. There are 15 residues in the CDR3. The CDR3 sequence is CASSSGTSGSGEQFF. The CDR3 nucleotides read TGTGCCAGCAGCAGCGGGACTAGCGGGAGTGGTGAGCAGTTCTTC.

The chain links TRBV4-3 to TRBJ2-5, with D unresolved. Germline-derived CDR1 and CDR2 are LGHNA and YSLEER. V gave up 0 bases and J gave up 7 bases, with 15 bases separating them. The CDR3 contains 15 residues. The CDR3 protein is CASSQDEFPRGTQYF. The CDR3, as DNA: TGCGCCAGCAGCCAAGACGAATTCCCGCGAGGGACCCAGTACTTC.

The CDR3 DNA follows: TGCGCCAGCAGTCCGGGACCCTCCACAGATACGCAGTATTTT. Its protein is CASSPGPSTDTQYF. V usage is TRBV5-1 and J usage is TRBJ2-3; D is perhaps TRBD1 or TRBD2 (5 bases each). The CDR3 is 14 amino acids. V was pared by 5 bases and J by 2 bases, with 12 bases between. Per the germline V gene, CDR1 is SGHRS and CDR2 is YFSETQ.

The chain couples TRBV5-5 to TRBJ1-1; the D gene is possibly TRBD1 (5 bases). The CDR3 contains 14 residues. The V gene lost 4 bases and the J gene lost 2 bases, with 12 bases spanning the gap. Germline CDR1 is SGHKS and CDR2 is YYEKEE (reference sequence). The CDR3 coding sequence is TGTGCCAGCAGCCCCCAGGGACCAAACACTGAAGCTTTCTTT. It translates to CASSPQGPNTEAFF.

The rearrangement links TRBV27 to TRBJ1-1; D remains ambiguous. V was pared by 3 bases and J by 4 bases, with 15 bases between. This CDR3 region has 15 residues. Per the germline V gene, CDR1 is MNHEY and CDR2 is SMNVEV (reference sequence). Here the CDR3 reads CASSFVEGLITEAFF. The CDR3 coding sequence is TGTGCCAGCAGTTTTGTTGAGGGCTTGATCACTGAAGCTTTCTTT.

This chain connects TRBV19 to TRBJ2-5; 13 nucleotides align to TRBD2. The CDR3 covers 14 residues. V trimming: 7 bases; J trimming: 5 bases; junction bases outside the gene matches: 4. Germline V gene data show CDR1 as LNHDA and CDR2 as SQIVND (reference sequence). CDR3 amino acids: CASTPTSGRETQYF. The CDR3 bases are TGTGCCAGTACCCCGACTAGCGGGAGGGAGACCCAGTACTTC.

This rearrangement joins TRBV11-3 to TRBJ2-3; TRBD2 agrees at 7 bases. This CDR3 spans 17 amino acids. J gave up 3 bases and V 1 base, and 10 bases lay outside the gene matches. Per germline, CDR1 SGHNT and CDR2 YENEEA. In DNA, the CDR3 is TGTGCCAGCAGCTTAGGTCCAGAGGGAGGGCCAACAGATACGCAGTATTTT. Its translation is CASSLGPEGGPTDTQYF. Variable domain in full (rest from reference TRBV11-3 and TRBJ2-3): EAGVVQSPRYKIIEKKQPVAFWCNPISGHNTLYWYLQNLGQGPELLIRYENEEAVDDSQLPKDRFSAERLKGVDSTLKIQPAELGDSAVYLCASSLGPEGGPTDTQYFGPGTRLTVL.

This CDR3 is CASSFQLAGVNEQFF. CDR3 nucleotide sequence: TGTGCCAGCAGCTTCCAACTAGCGGGAGTCAATGAGCAGTTCTTC. The V gene is TRBV5-6, the J gene TRBJ2-1; 11 nucleotides line up with TRBD2. V lost 2 bases to trimming and J lost 6 bases; unmatched junction nucleotides: 4. Germline V gene lookup returns CDR1 SGHDT and CDR2 YYEEEE. The CDR3 runs 15 residues.

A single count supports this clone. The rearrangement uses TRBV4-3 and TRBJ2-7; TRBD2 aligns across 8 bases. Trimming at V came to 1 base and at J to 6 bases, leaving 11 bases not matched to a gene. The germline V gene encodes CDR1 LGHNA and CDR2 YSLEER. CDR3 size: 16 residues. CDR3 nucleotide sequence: TGCGCCAGCAGCCAAGGGCCTGTAGCGGGAAGTAGCGAGCAGTACTTC. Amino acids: CASSQGPVAGSSEQYF.

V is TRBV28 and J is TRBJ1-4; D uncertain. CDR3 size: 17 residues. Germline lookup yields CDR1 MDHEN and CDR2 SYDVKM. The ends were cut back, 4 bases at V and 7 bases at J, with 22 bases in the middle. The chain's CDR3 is CASSSYRRVEGGEKLFF. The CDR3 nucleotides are TGTGCCAGCAGTTCTTATCGACGAGTGGAGGGTGGTGAAAAACTGTTTTTT.

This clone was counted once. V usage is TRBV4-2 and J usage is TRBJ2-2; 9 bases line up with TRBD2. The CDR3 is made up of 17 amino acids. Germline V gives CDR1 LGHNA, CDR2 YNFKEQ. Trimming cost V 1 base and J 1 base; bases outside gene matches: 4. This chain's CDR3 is CASSQVAGVGNTGELFF. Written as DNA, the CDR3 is TGTGCCAGCAGCCAAGTAGCGGGAGTGGGGAACACCGGGGAGCTGTTTTTT.

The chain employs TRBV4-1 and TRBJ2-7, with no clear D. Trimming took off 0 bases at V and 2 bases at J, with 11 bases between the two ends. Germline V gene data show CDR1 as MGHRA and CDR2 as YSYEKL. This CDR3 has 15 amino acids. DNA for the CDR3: TGCGCCAGCAGCCAAGATATGGCGGAGCCCTACGAGCAGTACTTC. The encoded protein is CASSQDMAEPYEQYF.

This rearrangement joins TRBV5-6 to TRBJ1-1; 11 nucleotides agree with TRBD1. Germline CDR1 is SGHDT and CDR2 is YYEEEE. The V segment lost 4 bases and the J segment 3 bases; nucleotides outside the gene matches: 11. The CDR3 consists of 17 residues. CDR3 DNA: TGTGCCAGCAGCACCCATTTCGCGGGACAGGGGGACACTGAAGCTTTCTTT. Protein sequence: CASSTHFAGQGDTEAFF.

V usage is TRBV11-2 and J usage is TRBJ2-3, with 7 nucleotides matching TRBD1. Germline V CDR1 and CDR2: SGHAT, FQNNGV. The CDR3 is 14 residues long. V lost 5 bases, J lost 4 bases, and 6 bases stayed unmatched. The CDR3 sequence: CASSPRQGPDTQYF. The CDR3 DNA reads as TGTGCCAGCAGCCCTCGACAGGGTCCAGATACGCAGTATTTT.

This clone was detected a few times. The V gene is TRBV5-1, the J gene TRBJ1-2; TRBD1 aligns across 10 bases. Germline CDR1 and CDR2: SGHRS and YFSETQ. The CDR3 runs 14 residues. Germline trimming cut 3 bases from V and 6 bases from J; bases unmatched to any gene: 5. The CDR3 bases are TGCGCCAGCAGCTCGGGACAGGGGTTGGATGGCTACACCTTC. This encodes CASSSGQGLDGYTF.

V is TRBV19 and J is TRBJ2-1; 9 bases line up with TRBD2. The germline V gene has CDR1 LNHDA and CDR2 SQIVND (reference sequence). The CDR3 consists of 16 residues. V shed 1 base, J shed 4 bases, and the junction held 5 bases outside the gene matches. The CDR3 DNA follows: TGTGCCAGTAGTATAGGGGGACTAGCAGAATACAATGAGCAGTTCTTC. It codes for CASSIGGLAEYNEQFF.

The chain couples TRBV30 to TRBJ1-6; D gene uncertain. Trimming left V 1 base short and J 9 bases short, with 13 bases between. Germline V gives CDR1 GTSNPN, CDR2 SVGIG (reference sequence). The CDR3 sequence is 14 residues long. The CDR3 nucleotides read TGTGCCTGGAGTGGTATGGGTGAGGCTTCACCCCTCCACTTT. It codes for CAWSGMGEASPLHF.

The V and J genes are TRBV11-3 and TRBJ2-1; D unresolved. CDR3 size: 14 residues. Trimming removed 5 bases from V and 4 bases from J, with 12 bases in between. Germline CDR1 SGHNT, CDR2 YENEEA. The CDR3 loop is CASSTRWAYNEQFF. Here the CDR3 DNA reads TGTGCCAGCAGCACCCGGTGGGCTTACAATGAGCAGTTCTTC. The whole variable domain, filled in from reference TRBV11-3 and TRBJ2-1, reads EAGVVQSPRYKIIEKKQPVAFWCNPISGHNTLYWYLQNLGQGPELLIRYENEEAVDDSQLPKDRFSAERLKGVDSTLKIQPAELGDSAVYLCASSTRWAYNEQFFGPGTRLTVL.

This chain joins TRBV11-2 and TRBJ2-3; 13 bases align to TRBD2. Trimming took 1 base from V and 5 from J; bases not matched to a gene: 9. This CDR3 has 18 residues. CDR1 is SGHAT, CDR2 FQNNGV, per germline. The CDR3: CASSLGTSGSVLGDTQYF. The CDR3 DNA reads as TGTGCCAGCAGCTTAGGGACTAGCGGGAGCGTCCTAGGAGATACGCAGTATTTT.

The CDR3 coding sequence is TGCGCCAGCAGCTCAGGGGGCGCGAGCACTGAAGCTTTCTTT. Its protein is CASSSGGASTEAFF. This chain links TRBV5-1 with TRBJ1-1; TRBD1 matches at 8 bases. V shed 3 bases and J 4 bases; nucleotides not matched to a gene: 5. The germline V gene encodes CDR1 SGHRS and CDR2 YFSETQ. CDR3 length: 14 residues.

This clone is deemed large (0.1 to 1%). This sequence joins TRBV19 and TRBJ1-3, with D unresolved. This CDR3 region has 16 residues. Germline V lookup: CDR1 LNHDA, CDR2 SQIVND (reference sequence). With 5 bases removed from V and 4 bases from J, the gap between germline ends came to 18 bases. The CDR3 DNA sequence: TGTGCCAGTAGTCCCGGACCGGTCCGCTACGGAAACACCATATATTTT. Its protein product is CASSPGPVRYGNTIYF. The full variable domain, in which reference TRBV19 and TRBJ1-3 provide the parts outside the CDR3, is DGGITQSPKYLFRKEGQNVTLSCEQNLNHDAMYWYRQDPGQGLRLIYYSQIVNDFQKGDIAEGYSVSREKKESFPLTVTSAQKNPTAFYLCASSPGPVRYGNTIYFGEGSWLTVV.

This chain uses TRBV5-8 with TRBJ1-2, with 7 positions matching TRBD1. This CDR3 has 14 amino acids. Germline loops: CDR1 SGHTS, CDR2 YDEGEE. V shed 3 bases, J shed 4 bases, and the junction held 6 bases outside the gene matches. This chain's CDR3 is CASSYKQGFYGYTF. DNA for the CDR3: TGTGCCAGCAGCTACAAACAGGGGTTCTATGGCTACACCTTC. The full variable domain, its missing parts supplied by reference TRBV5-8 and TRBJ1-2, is EAGVTQSPTHLIKTRGQQATLRCSPISGHTSVYWYQQALGLGLQFLLWYDEGEERNRGNFPPRFSGRQFPNYSSELNVNALELEDSALYLCASSYKQGFYGYTFGSGTRLTVV.

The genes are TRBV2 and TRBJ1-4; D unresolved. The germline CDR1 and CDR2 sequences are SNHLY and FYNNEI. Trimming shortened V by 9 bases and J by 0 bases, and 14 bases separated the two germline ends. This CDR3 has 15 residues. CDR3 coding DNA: TGTGCCAGAGAGGTCCACTCCGCAACTAATGAAAAACTGTTTTTT. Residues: CAREVHSATNEKLFF.

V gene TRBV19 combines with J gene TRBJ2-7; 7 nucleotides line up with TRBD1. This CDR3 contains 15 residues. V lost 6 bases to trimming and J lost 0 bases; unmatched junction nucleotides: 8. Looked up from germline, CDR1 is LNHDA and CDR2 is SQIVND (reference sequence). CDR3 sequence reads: CASRAGTASSYEQYF. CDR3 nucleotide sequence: TGTGCCAGTAGGGCCGGGACAGCGAGCTCCTACGAGCAGTACTTC. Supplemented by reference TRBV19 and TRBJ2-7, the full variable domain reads DGGITQSPKYLFRKEGQNVTLSCEQNLNHDAMYWYRQDPGQGLRLIYYSQIVNDFQKGDIAEGYSVSREKKESFPLTVTSAQKNPTAFYLCASRAGTASSYEQYFGPGTRLTVT.

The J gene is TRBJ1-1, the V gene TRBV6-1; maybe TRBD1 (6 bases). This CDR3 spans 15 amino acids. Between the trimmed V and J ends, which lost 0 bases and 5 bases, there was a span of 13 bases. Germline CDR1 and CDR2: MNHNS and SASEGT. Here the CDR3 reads CASSEAQGRGTEAFF. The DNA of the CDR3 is TGTGCCAGCAGTGAAGCTCAGGGTAGGGGGACTGAAGCTTTCTTT.

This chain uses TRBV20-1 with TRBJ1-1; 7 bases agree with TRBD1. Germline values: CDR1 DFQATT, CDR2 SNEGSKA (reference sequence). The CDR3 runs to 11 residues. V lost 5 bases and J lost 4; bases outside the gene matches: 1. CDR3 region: CSAGTVTEAFF. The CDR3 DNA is TGCAGTGCTGGGACAGTCACTGAAGCTTTCTTT.

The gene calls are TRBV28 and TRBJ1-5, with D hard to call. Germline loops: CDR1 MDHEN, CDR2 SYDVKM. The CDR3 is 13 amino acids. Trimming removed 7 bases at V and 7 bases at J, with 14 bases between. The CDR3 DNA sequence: TGTGCCAGCAACAGAGGGAGAGGCCAGCCCCAGCATTTT. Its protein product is CASNRGRGQPQHF.

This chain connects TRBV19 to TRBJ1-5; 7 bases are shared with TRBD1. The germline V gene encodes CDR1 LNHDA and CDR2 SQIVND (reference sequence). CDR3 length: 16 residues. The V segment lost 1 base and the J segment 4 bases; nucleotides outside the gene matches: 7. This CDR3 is CASSIVGTAFNQPQHF. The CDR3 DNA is TGTGCCAGTAGTATAGTCGGGACAGCCTTTAATCAGCCCCAGCATTTT. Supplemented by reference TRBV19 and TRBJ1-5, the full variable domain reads DGGITQSPKYLFRKEGQNVTLSCEQNLNHDAMYWYRQDPGQGLRLIYYSQIVNDFQKGDIAEGYSVSREKKESFPLTVTSAQKNPTAFYLCASSIVGTAFNQPQHFGDGTRLSIL.

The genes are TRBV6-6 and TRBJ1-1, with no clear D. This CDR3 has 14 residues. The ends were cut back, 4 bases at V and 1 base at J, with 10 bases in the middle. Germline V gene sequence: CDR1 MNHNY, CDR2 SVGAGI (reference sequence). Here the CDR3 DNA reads TGTGCCAGCAGTTCCTGGACGGCGAACACTGAAGCTTTCTTT. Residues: CASSSWTANTEAFF.

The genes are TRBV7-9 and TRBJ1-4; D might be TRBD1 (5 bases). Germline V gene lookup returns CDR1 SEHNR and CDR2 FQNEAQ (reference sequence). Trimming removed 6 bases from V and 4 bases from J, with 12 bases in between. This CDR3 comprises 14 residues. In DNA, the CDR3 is TGTGCCAGCAGAGCAGAGGGGTTTAATGAAAAACTGTTTTTT. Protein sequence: CASRAEGFNEKLFF.

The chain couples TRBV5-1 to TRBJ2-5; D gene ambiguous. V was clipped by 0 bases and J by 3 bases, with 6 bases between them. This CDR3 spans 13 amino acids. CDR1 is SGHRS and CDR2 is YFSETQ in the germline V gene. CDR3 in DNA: TGCGCCAGCAGCTTGGTTAGTGAAGAGACCCAGTACTTC. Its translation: CASSLVSEETQYF.

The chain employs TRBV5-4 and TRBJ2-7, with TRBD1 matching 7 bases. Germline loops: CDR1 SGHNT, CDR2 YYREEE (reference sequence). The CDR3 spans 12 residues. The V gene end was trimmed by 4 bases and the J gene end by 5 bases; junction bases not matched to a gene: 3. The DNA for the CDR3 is TGTGCCAGCAGCCCACAGGGGAACGAGCAGTACTTC. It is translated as CASSPQGNEQYF.